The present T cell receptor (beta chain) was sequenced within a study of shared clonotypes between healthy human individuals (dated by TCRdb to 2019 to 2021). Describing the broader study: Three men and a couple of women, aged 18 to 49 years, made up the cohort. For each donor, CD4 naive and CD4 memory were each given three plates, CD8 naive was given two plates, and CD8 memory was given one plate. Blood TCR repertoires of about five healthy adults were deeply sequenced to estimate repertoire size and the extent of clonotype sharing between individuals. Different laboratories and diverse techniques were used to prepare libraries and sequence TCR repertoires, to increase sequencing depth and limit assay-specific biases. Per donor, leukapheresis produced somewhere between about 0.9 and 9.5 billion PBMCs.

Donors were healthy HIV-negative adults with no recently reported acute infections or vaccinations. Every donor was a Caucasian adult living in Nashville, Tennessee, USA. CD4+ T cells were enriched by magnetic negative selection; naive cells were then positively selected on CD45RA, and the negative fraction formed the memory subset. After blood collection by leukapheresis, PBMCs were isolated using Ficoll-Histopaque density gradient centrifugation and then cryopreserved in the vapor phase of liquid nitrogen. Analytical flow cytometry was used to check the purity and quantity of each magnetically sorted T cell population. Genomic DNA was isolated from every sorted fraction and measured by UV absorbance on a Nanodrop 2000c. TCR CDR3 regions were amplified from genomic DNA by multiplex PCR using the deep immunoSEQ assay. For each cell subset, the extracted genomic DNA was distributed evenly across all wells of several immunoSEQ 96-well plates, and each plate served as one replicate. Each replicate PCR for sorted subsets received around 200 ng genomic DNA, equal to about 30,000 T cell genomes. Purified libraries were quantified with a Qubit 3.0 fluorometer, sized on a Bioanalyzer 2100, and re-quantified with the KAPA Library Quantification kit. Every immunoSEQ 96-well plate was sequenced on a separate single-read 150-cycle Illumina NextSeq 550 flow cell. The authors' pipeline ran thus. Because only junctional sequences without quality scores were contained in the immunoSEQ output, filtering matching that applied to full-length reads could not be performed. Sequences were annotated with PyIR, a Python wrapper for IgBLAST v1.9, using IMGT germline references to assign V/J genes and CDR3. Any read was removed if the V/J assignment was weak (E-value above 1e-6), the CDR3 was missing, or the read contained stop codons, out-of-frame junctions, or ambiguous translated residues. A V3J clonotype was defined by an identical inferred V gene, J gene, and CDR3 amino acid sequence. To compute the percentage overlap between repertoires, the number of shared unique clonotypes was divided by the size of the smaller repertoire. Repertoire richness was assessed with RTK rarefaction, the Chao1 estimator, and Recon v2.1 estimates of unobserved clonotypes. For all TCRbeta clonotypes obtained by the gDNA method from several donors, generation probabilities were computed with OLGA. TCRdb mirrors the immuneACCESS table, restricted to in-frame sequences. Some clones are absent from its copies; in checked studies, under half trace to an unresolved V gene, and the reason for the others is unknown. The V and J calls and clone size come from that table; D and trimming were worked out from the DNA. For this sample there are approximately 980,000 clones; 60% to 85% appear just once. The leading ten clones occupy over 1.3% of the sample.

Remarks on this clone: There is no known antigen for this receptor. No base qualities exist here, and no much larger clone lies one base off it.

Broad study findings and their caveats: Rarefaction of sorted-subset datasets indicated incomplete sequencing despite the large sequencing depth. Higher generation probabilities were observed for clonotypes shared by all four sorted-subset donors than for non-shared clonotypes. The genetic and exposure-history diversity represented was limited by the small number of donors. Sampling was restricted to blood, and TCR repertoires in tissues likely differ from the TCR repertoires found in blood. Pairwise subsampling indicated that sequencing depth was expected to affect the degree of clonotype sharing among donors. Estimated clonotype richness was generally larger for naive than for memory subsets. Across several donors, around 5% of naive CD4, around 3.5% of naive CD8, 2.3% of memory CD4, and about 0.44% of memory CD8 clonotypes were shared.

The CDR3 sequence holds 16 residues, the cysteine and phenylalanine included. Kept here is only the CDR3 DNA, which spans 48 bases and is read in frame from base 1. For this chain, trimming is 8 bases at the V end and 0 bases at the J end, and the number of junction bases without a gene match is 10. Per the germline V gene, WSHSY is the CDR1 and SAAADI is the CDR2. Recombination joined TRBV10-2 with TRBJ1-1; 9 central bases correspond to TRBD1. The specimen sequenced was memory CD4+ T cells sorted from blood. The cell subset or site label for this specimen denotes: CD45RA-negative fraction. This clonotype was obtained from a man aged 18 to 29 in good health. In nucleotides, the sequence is TGCGCCAGCGCTCCCCGACAGGGGGGGTTGAACACTGAAGCTTTCTTT. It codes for CASAPRQGGLNTEAFF.